This T cell receptor delta chain came from a study of γδ T cells in repeated Plasmodium falciparum infection. Study summary: Timepoints: baseline, immediately before selected infections, and 21 days after every infection. Findings of the study overall: Malian donors came from one small rural village, predominantly one ethnic group.

TCRdb called clones anew from the multiplex PCR reads with CATT. The repertoire holds 45,000 to 50,000 delta-chain clones, with roughly 1.6% as singletons. Gammadelta T cells were flow-sorted from PBMC into Vgamma9/Vdelta2+ and Vdelta2-negative populations for bulk analysis. This CDR3 has 20 amino acids. The V segment lost 1 base and the J segment 9 bases; nucleotides outside the gene matches: 24. Germline-derived CDR1 and CDR2 are TSWWSYY and QGS. This clone has just a few counts. Its target is not known. This DNA's translation and the protein TCRdb lists, from a much larger clone, do not match at residue 13, likely due to a read error; the protein shown is translated from the DNA.

The clonotype comes from a pool of human donors (malaria-infected and uninfected, not separated). The sequenced sample was gamma-delta T cells from blood. V is TRDV1 and J is TRDJ1; 9 positions match TRDD3. CDR3 amino acids: CALGEPRRFTGGLYTDELIF. The CDR3 coding sequence is TGTGCTCTTGGGGAACCAAGGCGCTTTACTGGGGGACTCTACACTGATGAACTCATCTTT.